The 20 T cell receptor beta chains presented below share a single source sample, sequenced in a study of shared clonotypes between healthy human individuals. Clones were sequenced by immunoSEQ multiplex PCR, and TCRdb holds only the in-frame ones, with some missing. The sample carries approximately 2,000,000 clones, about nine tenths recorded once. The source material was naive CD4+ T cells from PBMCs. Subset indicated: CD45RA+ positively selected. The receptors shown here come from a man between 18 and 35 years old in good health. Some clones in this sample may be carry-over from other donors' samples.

CDR3 residues: CATSRAYWREDEQYF. In nucleotides, the CDR3 is TGTGCCACCAGCAGGGCCTATTGGCGGGAGGACGAGCAGTACTTC. The chain joins TRBV15 to TRBJ2-7; TRBD2 aligns across 8 bases. V shed 3 bases and J 5 bases; nucleotides not matched to a gene: 9. The CDR3 covers 15 residues. Germline CDR1 reads LNHNV; CDR2 reads YYDKDF (reference sequence).

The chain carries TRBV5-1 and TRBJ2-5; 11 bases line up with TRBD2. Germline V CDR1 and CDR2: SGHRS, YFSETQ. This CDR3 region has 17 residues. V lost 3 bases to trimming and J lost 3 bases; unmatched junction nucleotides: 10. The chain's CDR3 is CASSWRLAGLGEETQYF. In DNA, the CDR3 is TGCGCCAGCAGCTGGAGACTAGCGGGACTTGGTGAAGAGACCCAGTACTTC.

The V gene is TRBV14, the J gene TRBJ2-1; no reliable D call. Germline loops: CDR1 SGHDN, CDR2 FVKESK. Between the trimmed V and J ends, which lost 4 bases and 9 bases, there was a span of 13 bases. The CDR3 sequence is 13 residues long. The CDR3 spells CASSLRLLGEQFF. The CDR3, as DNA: TGTGCCAGCAGCCTGCGACTGTTGGGTGAGCAGTTCTTC.

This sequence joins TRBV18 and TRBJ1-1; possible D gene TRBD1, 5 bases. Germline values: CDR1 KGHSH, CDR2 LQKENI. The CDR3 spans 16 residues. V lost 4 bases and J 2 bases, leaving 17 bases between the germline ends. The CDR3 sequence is CASSLLSPTDNTEAFF. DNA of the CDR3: TGTGCCAGCTCACTCCTATCCCCGACAGATAACACTGAAGCTTTCTTT.

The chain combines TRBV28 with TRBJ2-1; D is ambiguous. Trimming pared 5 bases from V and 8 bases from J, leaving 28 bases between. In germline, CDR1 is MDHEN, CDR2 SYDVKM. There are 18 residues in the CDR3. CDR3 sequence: CASSLKTLSSGPRDEQFF. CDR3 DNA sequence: TGTGCCAGCAGTCTAAAAACCCTTAGCTCCGGACCTAGGGATGAGCAGTTCTTC.

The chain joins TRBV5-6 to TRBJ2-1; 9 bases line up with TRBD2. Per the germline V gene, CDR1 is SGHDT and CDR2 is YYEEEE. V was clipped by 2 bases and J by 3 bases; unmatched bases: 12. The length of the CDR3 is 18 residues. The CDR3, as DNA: TGTGCCAGCAGCTTAAGAGGGTTTAGGACTAGCGTCTACAATGAGCAGTTCTTC. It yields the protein CASSLRGFRTSVYNEQFF. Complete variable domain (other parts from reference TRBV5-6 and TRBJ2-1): DAGVTQSPTHLIKTRGQQVTLRCSPKSGHDTVSWYQQALGQGPQFIFQYYEEEERQRGNFPDRFSGHQFPNYSSELNVNALLLGDSALYLCASSLRGFRTSVYNEQFFGPGTRLTVL.

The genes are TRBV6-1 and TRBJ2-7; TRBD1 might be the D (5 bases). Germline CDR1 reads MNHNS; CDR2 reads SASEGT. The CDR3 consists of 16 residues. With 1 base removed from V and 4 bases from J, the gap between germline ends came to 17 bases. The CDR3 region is CASSEVRGRGTYEQYF. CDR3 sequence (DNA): TGTGCCAGCAGTGAAGTGAGAGGAAGGGGTACGTACGAGCAGTACTTC.

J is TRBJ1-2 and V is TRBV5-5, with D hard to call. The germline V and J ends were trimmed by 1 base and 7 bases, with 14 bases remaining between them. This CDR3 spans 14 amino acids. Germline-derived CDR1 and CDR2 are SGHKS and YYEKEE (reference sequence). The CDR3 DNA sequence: TGTGCCAGCAGCTTGTTCTGGGATTCTAGTGGCTACACCTTC. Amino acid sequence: CASSLFWDSSGYTF.

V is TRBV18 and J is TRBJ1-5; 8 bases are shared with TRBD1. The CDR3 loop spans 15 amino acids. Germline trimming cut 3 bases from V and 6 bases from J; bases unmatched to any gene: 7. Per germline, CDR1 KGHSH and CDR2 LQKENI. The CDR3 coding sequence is TGTGCCAGCTCACCTAGTCAGGGGGCGGTTCAGCCCCAGCATTTT. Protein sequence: CASSPSQGAVQPQHF.

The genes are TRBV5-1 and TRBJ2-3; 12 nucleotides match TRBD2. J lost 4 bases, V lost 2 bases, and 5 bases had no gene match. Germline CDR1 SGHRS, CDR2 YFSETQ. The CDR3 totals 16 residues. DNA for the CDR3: TGCGCCAGCAGCTTTGCCCTAGCGGGAGGGCCAGATACGCAGTATTTT. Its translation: CASSFALAGGPDTQYF.

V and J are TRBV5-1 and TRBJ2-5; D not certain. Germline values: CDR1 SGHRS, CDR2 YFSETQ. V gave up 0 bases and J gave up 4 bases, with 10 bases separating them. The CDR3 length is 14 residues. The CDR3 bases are TGCGCCAGCAGCTTGGGCAGCGTAGGAGAGACCCAGTACTTC. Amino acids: CASSLGSVGETQYF.

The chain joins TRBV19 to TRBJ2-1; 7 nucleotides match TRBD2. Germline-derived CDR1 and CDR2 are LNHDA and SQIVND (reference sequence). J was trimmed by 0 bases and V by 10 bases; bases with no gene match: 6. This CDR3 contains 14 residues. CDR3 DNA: TGTGCCACGACGCTAGCGGCCTCCTACAATGAGCAGTTCTTC. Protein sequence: CATTLAASYNEQFF.

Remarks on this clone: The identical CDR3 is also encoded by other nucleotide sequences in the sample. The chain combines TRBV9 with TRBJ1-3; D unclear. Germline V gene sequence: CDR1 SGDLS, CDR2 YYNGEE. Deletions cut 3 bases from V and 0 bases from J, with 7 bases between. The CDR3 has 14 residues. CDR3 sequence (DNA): TGTGCCAGCAGCGCAGTAGGCTCTGGAAACACCATATATTTT. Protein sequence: CASSAVGSGNTIYF.

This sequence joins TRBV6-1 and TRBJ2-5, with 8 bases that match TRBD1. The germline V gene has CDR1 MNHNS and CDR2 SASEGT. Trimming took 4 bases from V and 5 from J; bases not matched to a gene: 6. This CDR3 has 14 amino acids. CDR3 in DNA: TGTGCCAGCAGTGCGACAGGGGTTATGGAGACCCAGTACTTC. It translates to CASSATGVMETQYF.

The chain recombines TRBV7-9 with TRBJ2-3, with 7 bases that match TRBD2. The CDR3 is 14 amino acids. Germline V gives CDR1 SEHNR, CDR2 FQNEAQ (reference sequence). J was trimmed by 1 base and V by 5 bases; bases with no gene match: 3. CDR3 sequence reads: CASSRTRGTDTQYF. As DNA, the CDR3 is TGTGCCAGCAGCCGGACTAGAGGCACAGATACGCAGTATTTT.

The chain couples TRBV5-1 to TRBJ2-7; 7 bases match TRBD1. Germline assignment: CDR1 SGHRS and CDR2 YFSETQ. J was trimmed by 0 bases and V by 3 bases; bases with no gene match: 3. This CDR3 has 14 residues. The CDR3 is CASSYQGDSYEQYF. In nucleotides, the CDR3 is TGCGCCAGCAGCTATCAGGGGGACTCCTACGAGCAGTACTTC.

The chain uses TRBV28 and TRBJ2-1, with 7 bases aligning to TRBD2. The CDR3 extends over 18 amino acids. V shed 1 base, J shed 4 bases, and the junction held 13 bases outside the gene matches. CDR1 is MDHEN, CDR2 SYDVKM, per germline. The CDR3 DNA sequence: TGTGCCAGCAGTTTATTATTTGCGGGGAGGGCCTCGTACAATGAGCAGTTCTTC. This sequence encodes CASSLLFAGRASYNEQFF.

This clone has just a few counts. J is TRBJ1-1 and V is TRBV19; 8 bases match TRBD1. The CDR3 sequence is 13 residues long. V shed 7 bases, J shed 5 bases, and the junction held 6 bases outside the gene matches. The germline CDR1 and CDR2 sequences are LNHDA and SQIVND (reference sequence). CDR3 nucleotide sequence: TGTGCCAGTACGGAGACAGGGGCGACTGAAGCTTTCTTT. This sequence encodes CASTETGATEAFF. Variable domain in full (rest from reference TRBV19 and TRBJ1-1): DGGITQSPKYLFRKEGQNVTLSCEQNLNHDAMYWYRQDPGQGLRLIYYSQIVNDFQKGDIAEGYSVSREKKESFPLTVTSAQKNPTAFYLCASTETGATEAFFGQGTRLTVV.

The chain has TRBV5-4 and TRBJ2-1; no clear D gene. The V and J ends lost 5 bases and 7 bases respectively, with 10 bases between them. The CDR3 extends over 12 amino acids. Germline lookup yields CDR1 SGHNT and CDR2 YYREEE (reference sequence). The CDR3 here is CASSQVANEQFF. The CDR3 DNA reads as TGTGCCAGCAGTCAGGTGGCTAATGAGCAGTTCTTC.

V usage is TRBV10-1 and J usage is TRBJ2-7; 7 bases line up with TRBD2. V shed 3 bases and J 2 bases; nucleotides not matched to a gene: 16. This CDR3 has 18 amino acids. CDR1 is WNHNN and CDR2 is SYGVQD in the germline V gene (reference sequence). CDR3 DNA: TGCGCCAGCAGTGACGGAAGGTCGTGGGGGGGTGATCCCTACGAGCAGTACTTC. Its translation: CASSDGRSWGGDPYEQYF.